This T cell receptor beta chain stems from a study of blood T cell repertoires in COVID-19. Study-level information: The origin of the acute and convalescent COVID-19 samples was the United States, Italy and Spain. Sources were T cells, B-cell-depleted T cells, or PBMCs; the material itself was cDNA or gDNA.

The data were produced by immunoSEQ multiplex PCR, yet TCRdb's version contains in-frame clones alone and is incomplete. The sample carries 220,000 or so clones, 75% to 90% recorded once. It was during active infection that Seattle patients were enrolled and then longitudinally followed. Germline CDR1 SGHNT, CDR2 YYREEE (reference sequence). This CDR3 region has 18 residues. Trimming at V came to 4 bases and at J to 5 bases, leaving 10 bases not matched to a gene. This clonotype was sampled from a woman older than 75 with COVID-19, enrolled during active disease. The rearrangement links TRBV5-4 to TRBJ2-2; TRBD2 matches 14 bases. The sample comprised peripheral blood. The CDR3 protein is CASSAGTSGRQGTGELFF. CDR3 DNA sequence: TGTGCCAGCAGCGCAGGGACTAGCGGGAGACAGGGGACCGGGGAGCTGTTTTTT.